Only a few counts were recorded for the clone carrying this TCR beta chain. As yet, its antigen is unknown. This entry belongs to a study of shared clonotypes between healthy human individuals. Overall study findings and caveats: Across subsets, estimated richness was generally greater for naive than for memory populations.

Original processing methods: Because ImmunoSEQ provided only junction sequences with no quality scores, the filtering differed. Clones were read by immunoSEQ multiplex PCR, and TCRdb kept only the in-frame ones, dropping some. V and J calls and clone size are copied from that table; D and trimming were computed from the DNA. The data contain about 1.1 million clones, 60% to 80% of them singletons. This clonotype was obtained from a man younger than 30 in good health. Some clones in this sample may be carry-over from other donors' samples. Material: memory CD4+ T cells from PBMCs. Documented subset: CD45RA-negative fraction.

The CDR3 DNA is TGCGCCAGCAGCGTGACGGGTACTGAAGCTTTCTTT. Encoded protein: CASSVTGTEAFF. V usage is TRBV5-1 and J usage is TRBJ1-1; the D is unclear. The V gene lost 4 bases and the J gene lost 5 bases, with 9 bases spanning the gap. CDR3 length equals 12 residues. Germline V CDR1 and CDR2: SGHRS, YFSETQ.